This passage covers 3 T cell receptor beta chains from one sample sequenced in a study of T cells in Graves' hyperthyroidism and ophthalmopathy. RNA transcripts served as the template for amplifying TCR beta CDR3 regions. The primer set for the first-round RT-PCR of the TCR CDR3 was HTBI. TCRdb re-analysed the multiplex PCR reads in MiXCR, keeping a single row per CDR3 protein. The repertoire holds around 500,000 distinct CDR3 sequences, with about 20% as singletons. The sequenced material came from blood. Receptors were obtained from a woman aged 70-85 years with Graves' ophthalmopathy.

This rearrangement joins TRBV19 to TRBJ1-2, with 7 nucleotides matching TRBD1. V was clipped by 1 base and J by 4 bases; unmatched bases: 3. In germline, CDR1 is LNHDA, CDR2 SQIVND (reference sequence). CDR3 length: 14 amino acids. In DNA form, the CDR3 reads TGTGCCAGTAGTATAGGGGACAGCTCCTATGGCTACACCTTC. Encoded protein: CASSIGDSSYGYTF.

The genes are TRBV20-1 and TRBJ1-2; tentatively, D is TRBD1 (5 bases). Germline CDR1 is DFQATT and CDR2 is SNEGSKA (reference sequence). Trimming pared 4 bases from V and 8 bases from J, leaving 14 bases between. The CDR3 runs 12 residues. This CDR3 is CSATRDQQGYTF. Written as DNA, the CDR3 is TGCAGTGCTACCCGGGACCAGCAAGGCTACACCTTC.

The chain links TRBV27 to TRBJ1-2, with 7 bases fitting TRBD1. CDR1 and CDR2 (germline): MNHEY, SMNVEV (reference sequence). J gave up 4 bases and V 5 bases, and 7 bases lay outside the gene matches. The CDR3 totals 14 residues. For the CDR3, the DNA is TGTGCCAGCAGTCTCACAGGGGACCTCTATGGCTACACCTTC. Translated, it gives CASSLTGDLYGYTF.